These 8 T cell receptor beta chains originate from one sample sequenced in a study of T cell clonality in common variable immunodeficiency. Only in-frame clones appear in the TCRdb table, and some are missing; sequencing was by immunoSEQ multiplex PCR. The table lists fewer than 15,000 clones, with no singletons. Study observations and caveats: Common variable immunodeficiency TCR beta sequences reportedly had fewer deletions and N-nucleotide insertions.

For these receptors, no antigen is known. The sample comprised peripheral blood mononuclear cells. All receptors come from a human donor with common variable immunodeficiency.

About this clone: The read terminates 3 residues before the CDR3 end, so the remaining end is supplied by the germline J gene. The chain links TRBV5-1 to TRBJ2-1, with 7 bases matching TRBD2. The CDR3 is made up of 15 amino acids. The trim removed 4 bases at V and 2 bases at J, leaving 6 bases unmatched. Germline values: CDR1 SGHRS, CDR2 YFSETQ. CDR3 bases read: TGCGCCAGCAGCGCCTCCGGGACTACCTACAATGAG. Translating it yields CASSASGTTYNE. The CDR3 in full is CASSASGTTYNEQFF.

This clone is judged medium-sized (0.01 to 0.1%). The read comes to an end 3 residues before the CDR3 does, leaving the germline J gene to fill in the end. This chain links TRBV5-4 with TRBJ2-3; weak D call: TRBD1 (5 bases). Per germline, CDR1 SGHNT and CDR2 YYREEE (reference sequence). The CDR3 spans 15 residues. Trimming shortened V by 0 bases and J by 1 base, and 9 bases separated the two germline ends. The CDR3 here is CASSLDRRGTDTQYF. The covered CDR3 bases are TGTGCCAGCAGCTTGGATCGCAGGGGCACAGATACG.

This clone has a handful of counts. The read stops 3 residues short of the end of the CDR3; the missing end is completed from the germline J gene. This rearrangement joins TRBV19 to TRBJ2-5; TRBD2 aligns across 12 bases. The CDR3 has 18 residues. V was clipped by 3 bases and J by 3 bases; unmatched bases: 11. The germline CDR1 and CDR2 sequences are LNHDA and SQIVND (reference sequence). The part of the CDR3 DNA that was read is TGTGCCAGTAGTATGGGGTTCGTTACTAGCGGGGGGAAAGAGACC. This gives the protein CASSMGFVTSGGKET. The full-length CDR3 reads as CASSMGFVTSGGKETQYF.

In this sample, this clone turned up a few times. Read data end 3 residues before the CDR3 end; the end is taken from the germline J gene. The chain couples TRBV7-9 to TRBJ1-1, with D perhaps matching TRBD1 (5 bases). Trimming shortened V by 4 bases and J by 5 bases, and 11 bases separated the two germline ends. Germline V CDR1 and CDR2: SEHNR, FQNEAQ (reference sequence). CDR3 size: 13 residues. CDR3 residues: CASSSIKGTEAFF. The covered CDR3 bases are TGTGCCAGCAGCTCAATTAAGGGGACTGAA.

The table lists this clone with many counts. Read data end 3 residues before the CDR3 end; the end is taken from the germline J gene. The chain is built from TRBV18 and TRBJ2-3; D perhaps matches TRBD1 (5 bases). The germline V gene has CDR1 KGHSH and CDR2 LQKENI. The CDR3 sequence is 14 residues long. V lost 4 bases, J lost 0 bases, and 8 bases lay in between. The part of the CDR3 DNA that was read is TGTGCCAGCTCACGCCAGGGAAGCACAGATACG. Translating gives CASSRQGSTDT. The CDR3, in full, reads CASSRQGSTDTQYF.

With respect to this clone: The read is 3 residues too short to cover the CDR3 end, so that end is filled in from the germline J gene. The rearrangement joins TRBV13 to TRBJ2-7, with 14 bases lining up with TRBD2. Trimming took 5 bases from V and 4 from J; bases not matched to a gene: 4. This CDR3 comprises 15 residues. CDR1 and CDR2 (germline): PRHDT, FYEKMQ (reference sequence). Partial CDR3 DNA: TGTGCCAGCAGCAGGACTAGCGGGGGGCTTTACGAG. Translated, it gives CASSRTSGGLYE. The entire CDR3 sequence reads CASSRTSGGLYEQYF.

Only a few counts were recorded for this clone. The sequenced fragment ends 3 residues before the CDR3 boundary, so the rest is inferred from the germline J gene. This rearrangement joins TRBV11-3 to TRBJ2-1; TRBD2 matches at 8 bases. The V gene end was trimmed by 8 bases and the J gene end by 7 bases; junction bases not matched to a gene: 4. This CDR3 region has 12 residues. CDR1 and CDR2 from the germline V gene are SGHNT and YENEEA. The sequenced part of the CDR3 DNA is TGTGCCAGCCGGGGGGGCGAGAATGAG. Its translation is CASRGGENE. In full, the CDR3 is CASRGGENEQFF.

The table lists this clone with a few counts. The CDR3 goes on 3 residues after the read ends, and that part is filled in from the germline J gene. V is TRBV18 and J is TRBJ1-1; D not resolved. Trimming stripped 3 bases from V and 5 bases from J, with 13 bases between. The CDR3 length is 14 residues. In germline, CDR1 is KGHSH, CDR2 LQKENI. This CDR3 reads CASSPHQESTEAFF. The sequenced part of the CDR3 DNA is TGTGCCAGCTCACCGCATCAGGAGTCGACTGAA.